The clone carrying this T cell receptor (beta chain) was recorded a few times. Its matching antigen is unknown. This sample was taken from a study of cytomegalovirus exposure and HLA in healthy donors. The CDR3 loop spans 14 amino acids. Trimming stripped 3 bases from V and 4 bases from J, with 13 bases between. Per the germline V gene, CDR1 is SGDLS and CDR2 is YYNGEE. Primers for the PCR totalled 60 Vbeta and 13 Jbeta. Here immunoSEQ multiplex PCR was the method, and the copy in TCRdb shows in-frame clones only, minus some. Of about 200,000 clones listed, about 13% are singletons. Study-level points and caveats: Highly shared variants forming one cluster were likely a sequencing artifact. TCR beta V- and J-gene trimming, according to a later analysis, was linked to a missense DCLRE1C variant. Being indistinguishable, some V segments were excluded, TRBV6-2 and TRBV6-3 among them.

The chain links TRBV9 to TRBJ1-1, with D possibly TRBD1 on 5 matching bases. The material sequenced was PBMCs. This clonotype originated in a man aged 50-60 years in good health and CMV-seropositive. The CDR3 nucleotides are TGTGCCAGCAGCGGGGGCGGCGGGGGCACTGAAGCTTTCTTT. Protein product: CASSGGGGGTEAFF.